This T cell receptor (beta chain) was identified in a study of PD-1 and CTLA-4 blockade in melanoma. The germline V gene has CDR1 MNHEY and CDR2 SVGAGI. V was shortened by 7 bases and J by 4 bases, with 13 bases between the two germline ends. This CDR3 has 13 amino acids. Measured with immunoSEQ multiplex PCR; TCRdb has only the in-frame clones, and not every one. The sample records 34,000 or so clones, 88% being singletons. The chain joins TRBV6-5 to TRBJ1-2; D is perhaps TRBD1 (5 bases). This TCR derives from a human donor with melanoma. This material consisted of CD8+ T cells from peripheral blood, taken from a patient given anti-PD-1 treatment. CDR3 nucleotide sequence: TGTGCCAGCACCGACAGTTCAATCTATGGCTACACCTTC. Residues: CASTDSSIYGYTF.